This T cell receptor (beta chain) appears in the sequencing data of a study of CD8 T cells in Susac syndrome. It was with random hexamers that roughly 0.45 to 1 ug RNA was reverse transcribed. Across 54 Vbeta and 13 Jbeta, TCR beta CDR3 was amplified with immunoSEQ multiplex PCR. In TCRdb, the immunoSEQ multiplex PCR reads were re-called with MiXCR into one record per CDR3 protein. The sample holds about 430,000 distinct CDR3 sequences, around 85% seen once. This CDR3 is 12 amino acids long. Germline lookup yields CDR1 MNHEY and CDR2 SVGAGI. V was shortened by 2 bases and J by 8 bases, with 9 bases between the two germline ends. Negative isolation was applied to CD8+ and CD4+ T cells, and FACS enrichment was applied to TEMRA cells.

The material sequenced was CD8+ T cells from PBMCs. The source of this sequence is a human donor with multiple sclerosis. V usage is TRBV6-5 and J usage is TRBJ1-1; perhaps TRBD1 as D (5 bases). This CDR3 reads CASSYGAGEAFF. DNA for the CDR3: TGTGCCAGCAGTTACGGGGCAGGGGAAGCTTTCTTT.